This T cell receptor (beta chain) was found in a study of PD-1 blockade in classical Hodgkin lymphoma. Background on the study: Patients were given intravenous nivolumab, 3 mg/kg, every 2 weeks. Study results and caveats: TCR diversity rose significantly by C4D1 in CD4+ but not CD8+ cells.

Looked up from germline, CDR1 is MNHEY and CDR2 is SMNVEV (reference sequence). This CDR3 is 14 amino acids long. V was cut by 4 bases and J by 0 bases, with 7 bases left in between. Sample time point: cycle 4 day 1 (C4D1), after less than 7 weeks of nivolumab. Each patient's relapse followed autologous stem cell transplantation, and brentuximab vedotin exposure varied. To note about this clone: Its target is not known.

This table comes from immunoSEQ multiplex PCR, and its TCRdb copy is limited to in-frame clones, with some not included. In the table there are several thousand clones, approximately 80% of which are singletons. This TCR came from a human donor with classical Hodgkin lymphoma. The gene calls are TRBV27 and TRBJ1-3; D might be TRBD1 (5 bases). Here the sequenced sample was peripheral blood mononuclear cells (PBMCs), taken before the fourth cycle of nivolumab. The CDR3 DNA is TGTGCCAGCAGTTCGGGGGTCTCTGGAAACACCATATATTTT. It specifies CASSSGVSGNTIYF.